These 27 T cell receptor beta chains originate from one sample sequenced in a study of cytomegalovirus exposure and HLA in healthy donors. 13 Jbeta primers and 60 Vbeta primers were used for the PCR. Repertoires were generated with immunoSEQ multiplex PCR, while TCRdb's copy carries only in-frame clones and drops some. The table lists roughly 120,000 clones, 70% to 80% of them singletons. The specimen was PBMCs. The receptors here all came from a man over 45 in good health and CMV-seronegative.

V usage is TRBV25-1 and J usage is TRBJ2-2; the match to TRBD1 covers 7 bases. Looked up from germline, CDR1 is MGHDK and CDR2 is SYGVNS. J gave up 4 bases and V 8 bases, and 4 bases lay outside the gene matches. The CDR3 consists of 13 residues. This CDR3 reads CASADRTTGELFF. The CDR3 bases are TGTGCCAGCGCGGACAGGACCACCGGGGAGCTGTTTTTT.

The chain joins TRBV15 to TRBJ1-1, with D maybe TRBD1 (6 bases). CDR1 is LNHNV and CDR2 is YYDKDF in the germline V gene (reference sequence). Trimming removed 0 bases at V and 4 bases at J, with 18 bases between. The CDR3 is made up of 17 amino acids. The CDR3 spells CATSRDGQTSPGTEAFF. DNA of the CDR3: TGTGCCACCAGCAGAGATGGACAGACATCCCCGGGCACTGAAGCTTTCTTT.

V usage is TRBV5-1 and J usage is TRBJ1-1; 8 nucleotides agree with TRBD1. CDR3 length: 19 residues. The trim removed 1 base at V and 4 bases at J, leaving 18 bases unmatched. Germline V lookup: CDR1 SGHRS, CDR2 YFSETQ. The CDR3 nucleotides are TGCGCCAGCAGCTTGTTGATCGGTGGGGGGGGCACAGGGGGCACTGAAGCTTTCTTT. Translating it yields CASSLLIGGGGTGGTEAFF.

A few counts support this clone. The rearrangement uses TRBV6-5 and TRBJ1-2, with 8 bases identical to TRBD1. CDR1 MNHEY and CDR2 SVGAGI come from the germline V gene. V trimming: 6 bases; J trimming: 7 bases; junction bases outside the gene matches: 7. The CDR3 runs to 13 residues. The CDR3 DNA is TGTGCCAGCAGCGGACAGGGAACAAGTGGCTACACCTTC. Translation: CASSGQGTSGYTF.

The sample holds a few counts of this clone. J is TRBJ2-1 and V is TRBV4-2; TRBD2 matches 12 bases. Germline CDR1 and CDR2: LGHNA and YNFKEQ. Trimming removed 0 bases from V and 8 bases from J; junction bases left unmatched: 5. This CDR3 spans 16 amino acids. CDR3 amino acids: CASSQEGLAGSHEQFF. The DNA of the CDR3 is TGTGCCAGCAGCCAAGAAGGACTAGCGGGGAGTCATGAGCAGTTCTTC.

The chain combines TRBV19 with TRBJ2-3; 9 nucleotides align to TRBD1. Germline V CDR1 and CDR2: LNHDA, SQIVND (reference sequence). The ends lost 1 base at V and 3 bases at J; junction bases unmatched: 2. The CDR3 is 15 amino acids. Here the CDR3 reads CASSIGTGETDTQYF. The DNA for the CDR3 is TGTGCCAGTAGTATAGGGACAGGGGAGACAGATACGCAGTATTTT.

This clone was detected only once. The genes are TRBV7-2 and TRBJ2-3; 7 nucleotides line up with TRBD2. The CDR3 is made up of 15 amino acids. Germline V lookup: CDR1 SGHTA, CDR2 FQGNSA. V lost 5 bases and J lost 4; bases outside the gene matches: 9. Written as DNA, the CDR3 is TGTGCCAGCAGCACCGCGGGACTAATTTCAGATACGCAGTATTTT. Translation: CASSTAGLISDTQYF.

This clone was detected only a few times. The gene calls are TRBV11-2 and TRBJ2-5; no clear D gene. Looked up from germline, CDR1 is SGHAT and CDR2 is FQNNGV. Trimming took off 3 bases at V and 0 bases at J, with 8 bases between the two ends. This CDR3 is built from 14 residues. CDR3 sequence: CASSFQVDQETQYF. The CDR3 DNA follows: TGTGCCAGCAGCTTTCAGGTTGACCAAGAGACCCAGTACTTC.

The CDR3, as DNA: TGTGCCAGCTCATCAACAGGGGATAGTGGGGAGCTGTTTTTT. Amino acids: CASSSTGDSGELFF. The rearrangement links TRBV18 to TRBJ2-2; TRBD1 matches 7 bases. The CDR3 runs 14 residues. Germline values: CDR1 KGHSH, CDR2 LQKENI. The V segment lost 5 bases and the J segment 8 bases; nucleotides outside the gene matches: 8.

This chain joins TRBV5-6 and TRBJ2-5; 10 bases map to TRBD2. The CDR3 is made up of 19 amino acids. V was pared by 0 bases and J by 4 bases, with 15 bases of the junction left unmatched. Germline CDR1 SGHDT, CDR2 YYEEEE. This CDR3 is CASSLVRQRGGDLRETQYF. In DNA, the CDR3 is TGTGCCAGCAGCTTGGTACGCCAGCGGGGGGGGGACCTCCGAGAGACCCAGTACTTC.

In this sample, this clone turned up a few times. The J gene is TRBJ1-4, the V gene TRBV5-5; 8 bases map to TRBD1. The CDR3 has 16 amino acids. V lost 1 base and J lost 7; bases outside the gene matches: 9. Germline V CDR1 and CDR2: SGHKS, YYEKEE (reference sequence). CDR3 loop: CASSLRLTGGSEKLFF. The CDR3 coding sequence is TGTGCCAGCAGCTTGAGGTTAACAGGGGGTAGTGAAAAACTGTTTTTT.

In DNA, the CDR3 is TGTGCCAGCAGCGCCAGAAACAGGGATGGAAACACCATATATTTT. It encodes CASSARNRDGNTIYF. The V and J genes are TRBV7-9 and TRBJ1-3, with D possibly matching TRBD1 (6 bases). The V end was cut by 5 bases, the J end by 3 bases, with 14 bases between. The CDR3 sequence is 15 residues long. Per the germline V gene, CDR1 is SEHNR and CDR2 is FQNEAQ (reference sequence).

The chain couples TRBV7-6 to TRBJ2-1; D is possibly TRBD1 (5 bases). V was clipped by 1 base and J by 10 bases, with 11 bases between them. Per the germline V gene, CDR1 is SGHVS and CDR2 is FNYEAQ. This CDR3 has 13 residues. CDR3 coding DNA: TGTGCCAGCAGCTTAGAAGGGGCAGGGGAGCAGTTCTTC. Protein sequence: CASSLEGAGEQFF.

This clone was counted only a few times. V is TRBV5-1 and J is TRBJ2-5, with 10 bases lining up with TRBD2. This CDR3 region has 16 residues. Looked up from germline, CDR1 is SGHRS and CDR2 is YFSETQ. V gave up 0 bases and J gave up 4 bases; unmatched junction bases: 6. The CDR3 is CASSLAPAGGRETQYF. The DNA of the CDR3 is TGCGCCAGCAGCTTGGCCCCAGCGGGGGGGCGAGAGACCCAGTACTTC. Based on the CDR3 plus reference TRBV5-1 and TRBJ2-5, the full variable domain is KAGVTQTPRYLIKTRGQQVTLSCSPISGHRSVSWYQQTPGQGLQFLFEYFSETQRNKGNFPGRFSGRQFSNSRSEMNVSTLELGDSALYLCASSLAPAGGRETQYFGPGTRLLVL.

This chain links TRBV23-1 with TRBJ1-2; 9 nucleotides line up with TRBD1. TRBV23-1 is noted as an ORF with a role that remains uncertain. The CDR3 spans 13 residues. V lost 6 bases and J lost 3; bases outside the gene matches: 2. CDR3 coding DNA: TGCGCCAGCAGGGGACAGGGATACTATGGCTACACCTTC. The encoded protein is CASRGQGYYGYTF.

The sample holds a few counts of this clone. The chain has TRBV11-2 and TRBJ1-1; weak D call: TRBD1 (5 bases). The CDR3 has 15 amino acids. The V gene's germline CDR1 is SGHAT and CDR2 FQNNGV. V lost 2 bases to trimming and J lost 4 bases, with 14 bases between them. In nucleotides, the CDR3 is TGTGCCAGCAGCTTATTGCGGGGGGGGGTCACTGAAGCTTTCTTT. It specifies CASSLLRGGVTEAFF. Filled out from reference TRBV11-2 and TRBJ1-1, the complete variable domain reads EAGVAQSPRYKIIEKRQSVAFWCNPISGHATLYWYQQILGQGPKLLIQFQNNGVVDDSQLPKDRFSAERLKGVDSTLKIQPAKLEDSAVYLCASSLLRGGVTEAFFGQGTRLTVV.

V and J are TRBV5-1 and TRBJ1-1; perhaps TRBD1 as D (5 bases). This CDR3 is 14 amino acids long. V dropped 4 bases and J dropped 3 bases, with 13 bases sitting between them. CDR1 is SGHRS and CDR2 is YFSETQ in the germline V gene. The CDR3 loop reads CASSKDSYYTEAFF. The CDR3 DNA follows: TGCGCCAGCAGCAAAGACAGCTACTACACTGAAGCTTTCTTT.

This rearrangement joins TRBV5-6 to TRBJ2-5; a possible D gene is TRBD2 (7 bases). Germline CDR1 is SGHDT and CDR2 is YYEEEE. Deletions cut 2 bases from V and 5 bases from J, with 16 bases between. The CDR3 sequence is 15 residues long. The CDR3 coding sequence is TGTGCCAGCAGCTTAGGGGGGGGCGCGCCGGAGACCCAGTACTTC. This gives the protein CASSLGGGAPETQYF. The complete variable domain, with remaining parts taken from reference TRBV5-6 and TRBJ2-5, reads DAGVTQSPTHLIKTRGQQVTLRCSPKSGHDTVSWYQQALGQGPQFIFQYYEEEERQRGNFPDRFSGHQFPNYSSELNVNALLLGDSALYLCASSLGGGAPETQYFGPGTRLLVL.

Regarding this clone: A junction end diverges from the germline sequence, so it may reflect a read error. Other DNA sequences in the same sample also yield this CDR3. The V call is TRBV19, the J call TRBJ1-1, with 8 bases lining up with TRBD1. Germline V gene lookup returns CDR1 LNHDA and CDR2 SQIVND (reference sequence). The CDR3 totals 14 residues. In DNA, the CDR3 is TGTGCCAGTAGACAAACCAGGGGGCCAACTGAAGCTTTCTTC. It yields the protein CASRQTRGPTEAFF. Combining the CDR3 with reference TRBV19 and TRBJ1-1 gives the whole variable domain DGGITQSPKYLFRKEGQNVTLSCEQNLNHDAMYWYRQDPGQGLRLIYYSQIVNDFQKGDIAEGYSVSREKKESFPLTVTSAQKNPTAFYLCASRQTRGPTEAFFGQGTRLTVV.

This chain connects TRBV5-1 to TRBJ1-1, with 9 bases that match TRBD1. This CDR3 comprises 13 residues. With 3 bases clipped from V and 5 bases from J, the junction kept 2 bases outside the gene matches. Germline lookup yields CDR1 SGHRS and CDR2 YFSETQ. DNA of the CDR3: TGCGCCAGCAGCTCGGACAGGGGTACTGAAGCTTTCTTT. Protein product: CASSSDRGTEAFF.

The chain carries TRBV5-1 and TRBJ2-3, with 9 bases lining up with TRBD1. Germline CDR1 reads SGHRS; CDR2 reads YFSETQ. The V and J ends lost 1 base and 0 bases, in that order; junction bases with no gene match: 3. The CDR3 extends over 16 amino acids. In DNA, the CDR3 is TGCGCCAGCAGCTTGCCGACAGGGGGTAGCACAGATACGCAGTATTTT. It is translated as CASSLPTGGSTDTQYF.

There are a few counts of this clone. This sequence joins TRBV29-1 and TRBJ1-2; 8 bases map to TRBD1. V was pared by 3 bases and J by 2 bases, with 14 bases of the junction left unmatched. The CDR3 is made up of 17 amino acids. From germline, CDR1 is SQVTM and CDR2 ANQGSEA. Written as DNA, the CDR3 is TGCAGCGTTGATGGCGGCAGGGGGCGAGAACCCAACTATGGCTACACCTTC. Its translation: CSVDGGRGREPNYGYTF.

V gene TRBV7-8 combines with J gene TRBJ1-2; TRBD1 matches 8 bases. V gave up 5 bases and J gave up 6 bases; unmatched junction bases: 5. The length of the CDR3 is 13 residues. CDR1 SGHVS and CDR2 FQNEAQ come from the germline V gene. CDR3 DNA: TGTGCCAGCAGCCAGGACAGGGCCCATGGCTACACCTTC. Its translation: CASSQDRAHGYTF.

The chain carries TRBV11-2 and TRBJ2-7, with 8 bases aligning to TRBD1. Germline loops: CDR1 SGHAT, CDR2 FQNNGV. This CDR3 comprises 14 residues. Germline trimming cut 5 bases from V and 2 bases from J; bases unmatched to any gene: 5. The CDR3 protein is CASSPRTGTYEQYV. CDR3 nucleotides: TGTGCCAGCAGCCCGCGGACAGGGACCTACGAGCAGTACGTC.

This sequence joins TRBV2 and TRBJ1-1, with a tentative D call TRBD1 (5 bases). Trimming shortened V by 1 base and J by 8 bases, and 11 bases separated the two germline ends. This CDR3 has 13 amino acids. CDR1 and CDR2 from the germline V gene are SNHLY and FYNNEI. The CDR3 reads CASSEGWRGEAFF. The CDR3 DNA reads as TGTGCCAGCAGTGAAGGGTGGAGGGGAGAAGCTTTCTTT.

The chain recombines TRBV4-1 with TRBJ2-2; 8 bases line up with TRBD1. Germline CDR1 reads MGHRA; CDR2 reads YSYEKL. J gave up 10 bases and V 1 base, and 5 bases lay outside the gene matches. The CDR3 extends over 14 amino acids. The CDR3 loop reads CASSQVGQGPELFF. CDR3 nucleotide sequence: TGCGCCAGCAGCCAAGTCGGACAGGGACCGGAGCTGTTTTTT.

The chain carries TRBV19 and TRBJ1-2; D is perhaps TRBD1 (6 bases). Trimming stripped 1 base from V and 5 bases from J, with 11 bases between. The CDR3 loop spans 14 amino acids. Germline V gene sequence: CDR1 LNHDA, CDR2 SQIVND (reference sequence). In nucleotides, the CDR3 is TGTGCCAGTAGTATAGCCAACACAGGGTATGGCTACACCTTC. Translated: CASSIANTGYGYTF. The complete variable domain, with remaining parts taken from reference TRBV19 and TRBJ1-2, reads DGGITQSPKYLFRKEGQNVTLSCEQNLNHDAMYWYRQDPGQGLRLIYYSQIVNDFQKGDIAEGYSVSREKKESFPLTVTSAQKNPTAFYLCASSIANTGYGYTFGSGTRLTVV.